This record looks at one T cell receptor beta chain sequence and its context. The CDR3 sequence is 16 residues long. The germline V and J ends were trimmed by 1 base and 0 bases, with 16 bases remaining between them. Germline values: CDR1 DFQATT, CDR2 SNEGSKA (reference sequence). These data come from a study of T cells after yellow fever vaccination. MiXCR, run by TCRdb on the 5' RACE reads, gives a single entry per CDR3 protein. The profile shows 28,000 or so distinct CDR3 sequences, under 4.5% of them singletons. This receptor was identified in a man aged 25-45 years who received the YFV17D yellow fever vaccine. The starting material was CD8+ T cells sorted from PBMCs, obtained 5 days after the yellow fever booster vaccination. V gene TRBV20-1 combines with J gene TRBJ2-7; D is unresolved. The CDR3 here is CSARVPYGFDSYEQYF. DNA of the CDR3: TGCAGTGCTAGAGTTCCTTACGGGTTTGACTCCTACGAGCAGTACTTC.